The 26 T cell receptor beta chains listed next were all sequenced from one sample in a study of OX40 agonist ivuxolimab in advanced cancers. Produced via immunoSEQ multiplex PCR; TCRdb's table is partial and in-frame only. The table includes 66,000 or so clones, roughly nine tenths detected once. The sequences come from CD4+ or CD8+ T cells sorted from blood, collected in a trial of the OX40 agonist ivuxolimab. The receptors derive from an adult with an advanced solid tumor such as melanoma, head and neck, liver or kidney cancer.

This clone was seen only once. The CDR3 DNA follows: TGCGCCAGCAGCCAAGGGGCAGCCTCTGGGGCCAACGTCCTGACTTTC. As protein: CASSQGAASGANVLTF. The rearrangement uses TRBV4-1 and TRBJ2-6; D not resolved. Germline V CDR1 and CDR2: MGHRA, YSYEKL. The CDR3 has 16 amino acids. Trimming took off 1 base at V and 0 bases at J, with 7 bases between the two ends.

The chain uses TRBV28 and TRBJ1-5; D not certain. Per germline, CDR1 MDHEN and CDR2 SYDVKM. This CDR3 is 15 amino acids long. V lost 3 bases and J 4 bases, leaving 13 bases between the germline ends. The DNA for the CDR3 is TGTGCCAGCAGTTTTGCCCCCGGCGGGAATCAGCCCCAGCATTTT. It is translated as CASSFAPGGNQPQHF.

The chain links TRBV11-3 to TRBJ2-1, with 9 bases aligning to TRBD1. After removal of 6 bases from V and 5 bases from J, the junction contained 8 bases not matched to a gene. The CDR3 length is 15 residues. The germline gives CDR1 SGHNT, CDR2 YENEEA. The CDR3 loop reads CASSPTGGLNNEQFF. The DNA for the CDR3 is TGTGCCAGCAGTCCAACAGGGGGCCTAAACAATGAGCAGTTCTTC.

The V call is TRBV6-5, the J call TRBJ1-1, with D tentatively TRBD1 (6 bases). V lost 4 bases, J lost 4 bases, and 16 bases lay in between. This CDR3 comprises 15 residues. Germline assignment: CDR1 MNHEY and CDR2 SVGAGI. CDR3 nucleotide sequence: TGTGCCAGCAGTTTTCTACAGGGAGCAGGCACTGAAGCTTTCTTT. It translates to CASSFLQGAGTEAFF.

The V and J genes are TRBV10-3 and TRBJ1-4; the D is unclear. The CDR3 is 15 residues long. V was pared by 0 bases and J by 2 bases, with 7 bases between. Per germline, CDR1 ENHRY and CDR2 SYGVKD. CDR3 coding DNA: TGTGCCATCAGTGAGTCGACGGGGACTAATGAAAAACTGTTTTTT. It specifies CAISESTGTNEKLFF.

This chain joins TRBV7-9 and TRBJ1-2; TRBD1 matches 8 bases. The germline V gene has CDR1 SEHNR and CDR2 FQNEAQ (reference sequence). The CDR3 has 13 residues. V gave up 2 bases and J gave up 6 bases; unmatched junction bases: 2. CDR3 nucleotides: TGTGCCAGCAGCTTATTGGACAGGGATGGCTACACCTTC. Translating gives CASSLLDRDGYTF.

The sample holds one count of this clone. The V and J genes are TRBV9 and TRBJ2-7; 9 bases fit TRBD2. The CDR3 length is 14 residues. The V and J ends lost 3 bases and 6 bases, in that order; junction bases with no gene match: 7. Germline V gene lookup returns CDR1 SGDLS and CDR2 YYNGEE. Here the CDR3 DNA reads TGTGCCAGCAGCGGGACCGGGACTAGCTTCGAGCAGTACTTC. This gives the protein CASSGTGTSFEQYF.

This clone appeared a single time. The rearrangement joins TRBV29-1 to TRBJ1-1, with a possible D match to TRBD1 (6 bases). Germline V gives CDR1 SQVTM, CDR2 ANQGSEA. CDR3 length: 13 residues. Between the trimmed V and J ends, which lost 6 bases and 1 base, there was a span of 12 bases. CDR3 protein: CSVMRGPNTEAFF. DNA of the CDR3: TGCAGCGTGATGCGGGGGCCGAACACTGAAGCTTTCTTT.

This sequence joins TRBV5-4 and TRBJ1-1; 7 bases line up with TRBD1. The CDR3 totals 13 residues. Germline trimming cut 4 bases from V and 4 bases from J; bases unmatched to any gene: 4. Germline CDR1 SGHNT, CDR2 YYREEE (reference sequence). CDR3 amino acids: CASSRDRLTEAFF. The DNA of the CDR3 is TGTGCCAGCAGCCGGGACAGACTCACTGAAGCTTTCTTT.

The chain recombines TRBV7-6 with TRBJ1-1; D may be TRBD1 (6 bases). The CDR3 totals 12 residues. V was clipped by 2 bases and J by 10 bases, with 11 bases between them. Germline V gives CDR1 SGHVS, CDR2 FNYEAQ. The CDR3 spells CASSLLGGRAFF. The CDR3 DNA reads TGTGCCAGCAGCTTACTTGGGGGGCGAGCTTTCTTT.

The rearrangement links TRBV6-5 to TRBJ2-3, with 9 bases lining up with TRBD2. The length of the CDR3 is 15 residues. V was pared by 3 bases and J by 7 bases, with 8 bases of the junction left unmatched. From germline, CDR1 is MNHEY and CDR2 SVGAGI. CDR3 nucleotide sequence: TGTGCCAGCAGTTATCGACCTAGCGGGGACAATACGCAGTATTTT. This codes for CASSYRPSGDNTQYF.

J is TRBJ1-5 and V is TRBV18; D is undetermined. CDR1 and CDR2 (germline): KGHSH, LQKENI. The germline V and J ends were trimmed by 3 bases and 3 bases, with 15 bases remaining between them. The CDR3 sequence is 16 residues long. The CDR3 region has the DNA TGTGCCAGCTCACCTGCTCAGGACGGGAACAATCAGCCCCAGCATTTT. Translated: CASSPAQDGNNQPQHF.

The V gene is TRBV7-2, the J gene TRBJ1-5; D unclear. The CDR3 is made up of 16 amino acids. Germline assignment: CDR1 SGHTA and CDR2 FQGNSA. V dropped 0 bases and J dropped 4 bases, with 13 bases sitting between them. CDR3 protein: CASSLAQRSGNQPQHF. CDR3 bases: TGTGCCAGCAGCTTAGCGCAAAGGTCGGGGAATCAGCCCCAGCATTTT.

This clone was picked up a small number of times. The rearrangement links TRBV2 to TRBJ2-2; D perhaps matches TRBD1 (6 bases). Germline V gene data show CDR1 as SNHLY and CDR2 as FYNNEI. This CDR3 is built from 14 residues. V was clipped by 8 bases and J by 4 bases, with 14 bases between them. The CDR3 protein is CASYAGVGTGELFF. In DNA form, the CDR3 reads TGTGCCAGCTATGCAGGGGTCGGCACCGGGGAGCTGTTTTTT. Supplemented by reference TRBV2 and TRBJ2-2, the full variable domain reads EPEVTQTPSHQVTQMGQEVILRCVPISNHLYFYWYRQILGQKVEFLVSFYNNEISEKSEIFDDQFSVERPDGSNFTLKIRSTKLEDSAMYFCASYAGVGTGELFFGEGSRLTVL.

A single count supports this clone. The chain carries TRBV5-1 and TRBJ2-3; TRBD2 might be the D (7 bases). The CDR3 has 15 amino acids. Germline V gene data show CDR1 as SGHRS and CDR2 as YFSETQ. V lost 1 base and J 4 bases, leaving 13 bases between the germline ends. CDR3 sequence reads: CASSLRGGGPDTQYF. The CDR3 region has the DNA TGCGCCAGCAGCTTGAGGGGGGGCGGCCCAGATACGCAGTATTTT. Full variable domain (missing parts from reference TRBV5-1 and TRBJ2-3): KAGVTQTPRYLIKTRGQQVTLSCSPISGHRSVSWYQQTPGQGLQFLFEYFSETQRNKGNFPGRFSGRQFSNSRSEMNVSTLELGDSALYLCASSLRGGGPDTQYFGPGTRLTVL.

This chain uses TRBV6-5 with TRBJ2-2; tentative D call: TRBD1 (6 bases). Germline CDR1 is MNHEY and CDR2 is SVGAGI. This CDR3 has 13 amino acids. The V end lost 2 bases, the J end lost 6 bases, and 7 bases lay between the germline ends. CDR3 protein: CASSYKGAGELFF. The CDR3, as DNA: TGTGCCAGCAGTTACAAGGGGGCCGGGGAGCTGTTTTTT.

The chain recombines TRBV6-1 with TRBJ2-3; the match to TRBD1 covers 7 bases. Germline assignment: CDR1 MNHNS and CDR2 SASEGT. This CDR3 is built from 17 residues. The trim removed 4 bases at V and 0 bases at J, leaving 10 bases unmatched. CDR3 sequence reads: CASSGDRDRTSTDTQYF. The CDR3 DNA follows: TGTGCCAGCAGTGGGGATCGGGACAGAACTAGCACAGATACGCAGTATTTT.

This sequence joins TRBV11-2 and TRBJ2-7; D is perhaps TRBD2 (7 bases). Germline V gene lookup returns CDR1 SGHAT and CDR2 FQNNGV. V shed 5 bases and J shed 1 base, with 18 bases lying between them. CDR3 length equals 16 residues. CDR3 amino acids: CASSPVNREGSYEQYF. The CDR3, as DNA: TGTGCCAGCAGCCCCGTCAACAGGGAGGGGTCCTACGAGCAGTACTTC. Together with reference TRBV11-2 and TRBJ2-7, the CDR3 gives the full variable domain: EAGVAQSPRYKIIEKRQSVAFWCNPISGHATLYWYQQILGQGPKLLIQFQNNGVVDDSQLPKDRFSAERLKGVDSTLKIQPAKLEDSAVYLCASSPVNREGSYEQYFGPGTRLTVT.

V usage is TRBV12-5 and J usage is TRBJ2-2, with 10 bases that match TRBD1. Germline V CDR1 and CDR2: LGHNT, FRNRAP. With V trimmed by 0 bases and J by 6 bases, 7 bases remained unmatched. The CDR3 runs to 17 residues. The CDR3 region is CASGLVQGQGLSGELFF. CDR3 DNA: TGTGCTAGTGGTTTGGTACAGGGACAGGGGTTATCCGGGGAGCTGTTTTTT.

The rearrangement joins TRBV5-1 to TRBJ2-5; D might be TRBD1 (5 bases). CDR3 size: 15 residues. With 5 bases removed from V and 1 base from J, the gap between germline ends came to 15 bases. The V gene's germline CDR1 is SGHRS and CDR2 YFSETQ. The CDR3, as DNA: TGCGCCAGCAGTCCCGCCCCAGGGCCCCAAGAGACCCAGTACTTC. Encoded protein: CASSPAPGPQETQYF.

This chain joins TRBV7-2 and TRBJ1-1; 7 bases align to TRBD1. This CDR3 is built from 14 residues. The germline V gene encodes CDR1 SGHTA and CDR2 FQGNSA. V trimming: 6 bases; J trimming: 1 base; junction bases outside the gene matches: 5. CDR3 DNA sequence: TGTGCCAGCAGGAAGGGACAGCCGAACACTGAAGCTTTCTTT. Encoded protein: CASRKGQPNTEAFF.

The chain carries TRBV6-5 and TRBJ2-4, with a weak D call TRBD2 (6 bases). The length of the CDR3 is 12 residues. From germline, CDR1 is MNHEY and CDR2 SVGAGI. V dropped 6 bases and J dropped 6 bases, with 9 bases sitting between them. The CDR3 region is CASRGGSNIQYF. Here the CDR3 DNA reads TGTGCCAGCAGAGGAGGGTCAAACATTCAGTACTTC.

This clone has only a few counts. The chain recombines TRBV6-5 with TRBJ2-3, with D uncertain. This CDR3 has 14 residues. V lost 0 bases to trimming and J lost 6 bases, with 10 bases between them. CDR1 is MNHEY and CDR2 is SVGAGI in the germline V gene. The CDR3 coding sequence is TGTGCCAGCAGTTACTCGAGGCCCCCCGATACGCAGTATTTT. This encodes CASSYSRPPDTQYF.

In DNA, the CDR3 is TGCGCCAGCAGCCAAGACGTGAGACAGGGGGAATACTACACCTTC. Translated: CASSQDVRQGEYYTF. J is TRBJ1-2 and V is TRBV4-3, with 9 bases identical to TRBD1. Germline CDR1 reads LGHNA; CDR2 reads YSLEER. Losses at the gene ends were 0 bases for V and 10 bases for J; bases not matched to a gene: 9. The length of the CDR3 is 15 residues.

CDR3 nucleotide sequence: TGTGCCAGTAGTACAATAGCGGGGGGACCCTACAATGAGCAGTTCTTC. This codes for CASSTIAGGPYNEQFF. The chain uses TRBV19 and TRBJ2-1, with TRBD2 identical over 10 bases. Germline-derived CDR1 and CDR2 are LNHDA and SQIVND (reference sequence). This CDR3 is built from 16 residues. The J segment lost 2 bases and the V segment lost 4 bases, leaving 5 bases of the junction unmatched.

V gene TRBV7-8 combines with J gene TRBJ2-1; D ambiguous. V lost 4 bases and J lost 0, with 13 bases in between. The germline V gene has CDR1 SGHVS and CDR2 FQNEAQ. The CDR3 totals 16 residues. CDR3 loop: CASSSSGPSSYNEQFF. The CDR3 DNA reads as TGTGCCAGCAGCTCATCCGGGCCCAGCTCCTACAATGAGCAGTTCTTC.